The 10 T cell receptor beta chains below all came from one sample that was sequenced in a study of blood T cell repertoires in COVID-19. Profiled with immunoSEQ multiplex PCR; TCRdb holds only in-frame clones, not every one. The table records 150,000 to 200,000 clones, around four fifths of them present only once. Sequencing was done on a sample of peripheral blood. The receptors here all came from a woman aged 70-85 years with COVID-19, enrolled during active disease.

The rearrangement uses TRBV24-1 and TRBJ2-1; no definite D call. The V gene lost 4 bases and the J gene lost 10 bases, with 19 bases spanning the gap. The V gene's germline CDR1 is KGHDR and CDR2 SFDVKD. The CDR3 spans 15 residues. The chain's CDR3 is CATSEAGSMPLEQFF. CDR3 sequence (DNA): TGTGCCACCAGTGAGGCCGGGTCGATGCCTCTCGAGCAGTTCTTC.

This chain uses TRBV11-2 with TRBJ2-7; 10 positions match TRBD2. The trim removed 4 bases at V and 4 bases at J, leaving 7 bases unmatched. Germline V gives CDR1 SGHAT, CDR2 FQNNGV. CDR3 length: 15 amino acids. Here the CDR3 DNA reads TGTGCCAGCAGCTCCGGACTAGCGGAGGGGTACGAGCAGTACTTC. Encoded protein: CASSSGLAEGYEQYF.

This clone turned up a few times. J is TRBJ2-7 and V is TRBV19, with 8 positions matching TRBD2. The CDR3 spans 16 residues. Unmatched junction bases numbered 14, after V lost 5 bases and J lost 5 bases. Germline lookup yields CDR1 LNHDA and CDR2 SQIVND (reference sequence). CDR3 loop: CASSPNRLASRDEQYF. CDR3 coding DNA: TGTGCCAGTAGTCCGAACCGACTAGCGTCTAGGGACGAGCAGTACTTC.

V and J are TRBV6-2 or TRBV6-3 and TRBJ2-4, with 10 bases identical to TRBD2. The CDR3 totals 14 residues. V was clipped by 5 bases and J by 6 bases; unmatched bases: 4. Germline V gives CDR1 MNHEY, CDR2 SVGEGT. CDR3 nucleotide sequence: TGTGCCAGCAGTCTAGCGGGAGAGGGAAACATTCAGTACTTC. Translation gives CASSLAGEGNIQYF.

The CDR3 sequence: CASSYGQGYEQYF. CDR3 DNA: TGTGCCAGCAGCTACGGACAGGGCTACGAGCAGTACTTC. This rearrangement joins TRBV5-4 to TRBJ2-7; the match to TRBD1 covers 8 bases. CDR3 length: 13 residues. The J segment lost 3 bases and the V segment lost 3 bases, leaving 2 bases of the junction unmatched. Germline V gene lookup returns CDR1 SGHNT and CDR2 YYREEE (reference sequence).

The chain has TRBV18 and TRBJ2-6; maybe TRBD1 (5 bases). Trimming removed 3 bases from V and 2 bases from J, with 11 bases in between. Germline CDR1 reads KGHSH; CDR2 reads LQKENI. The CDR3 runs 16 residues. The CDR3 sequence: CASSPIPGTGANVLTF. CDR3 nucleotide sequence: TGTGCCAGCTCACCCATTCCAGGGACTGGGGCCAACGTCCTGACTTTC. Looking up the rest from reference TRBV18 and TRBJ2-6 gives the full variable domain: NAGVMQNPRHLVRRRGQEARLRCSPMKGHSHVYWYRQLPEEGLKFMVYLQKENIIDESGMPKERFSAEFPKEGPSILRIQQVVRGDSAAYFCASSPIPGTGANVLTFGAGSRLTVL.

The gene calls are TRBV19 and TRBJ1-1; 9 positions match TRBD1. Trimming at V came to 6 bases and at J to 0 bases, leaving 8 bases not matched to a gene. The CDR3 has 16 amino acids. Germline CDR1 reads LNHDA; CDR2 reads SQIVND (reference sequence). The CDR3 sequence: CASRPGQGDMNTEAFF. In nucleotides, the CDR3 is TGTGCCAGTAGGCCGGGACAGGGTGATATGAACACTGAAGCTTTCTTT.

The V and J genes are TRBV12-5 and TRBJ1-1; a possible D gene is TRBD1 (6 bases). Germline V gene sequence: CDR1 LGHNT, CDR2 FRNRAP. V gave up 3 bases and J gave up 3 bases, with 20 bases separating them. The CDR3 has 17 amino acids. CDR3 region: CASGFFVGYRVDTEAFF. The CDR3 DNA reads TGTGCTAGTGGTTTTTTCGTAGGATACAGGGTCGACACTGAAGCTTTCTTT.

The chain uses TRBV2 and TRBJ1-3; D not certain. V was clipped by 6 bases and J by 0 bases, with 9 bases between them. CDR1 and CDR2 (germline): SNHLY, FYNNEI. The CDR3 has 14 amino acids. CDR3 residues: CASSNEPSGNTIYF. The CDR3 region has the DNA TGTGCCAGCAGCAACGAGCCCTCTGGAAACACCATATATTTT.

The rearrangement links TRBV28 to TRBJ2-1; the match to TRBD2 covers 9 bases. This CDR3 has 17 residues. The germline gives CDR1 MDHEN, CDR2 SYDVKM. With 5 bases clipped from V and 4 bases from J, the junction kept 12 bases outside the gene matches. The CDR3 nucleotides read TGTGCCAGCAGTATAGGGTTAGCGGGAGTGTATTACAATGAGCAGTTCTTC. It specifies CASSIGLAGVYYNEQFF.